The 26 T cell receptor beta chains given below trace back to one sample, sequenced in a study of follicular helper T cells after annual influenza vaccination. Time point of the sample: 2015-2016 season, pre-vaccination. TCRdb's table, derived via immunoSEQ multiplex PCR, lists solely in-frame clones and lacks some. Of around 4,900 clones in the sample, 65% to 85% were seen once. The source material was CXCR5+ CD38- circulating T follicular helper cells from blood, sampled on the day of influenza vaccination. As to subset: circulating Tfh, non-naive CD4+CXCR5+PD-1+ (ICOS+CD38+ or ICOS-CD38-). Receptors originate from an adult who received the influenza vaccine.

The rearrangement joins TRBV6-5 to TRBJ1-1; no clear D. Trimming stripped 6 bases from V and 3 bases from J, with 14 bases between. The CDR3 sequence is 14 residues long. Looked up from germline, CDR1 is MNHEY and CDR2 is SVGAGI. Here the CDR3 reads CASSRSQGHTEAFF. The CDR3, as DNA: TGTGCCAGCAGCCGTTCTCAAGGGCACACTGAAGCTTTCTTT.

The CDR3 nucleotides are TGTGCCAGCAGCGTTGGGGGACAGGGAGGGATGACTTTCTTT. Amino acid sequence: CASSVGGQGGMTFF. This chain uses TRBV9 with TRBJ1-1; 9 bases agree with TRBD1. V gave up 2 bases and J gave up 12 bases; unmatched junction bases: 11. The germline CDR1 and CDR2 sequences are SGDLS and YYNGEE. CDR3 length: 14 amino acids.

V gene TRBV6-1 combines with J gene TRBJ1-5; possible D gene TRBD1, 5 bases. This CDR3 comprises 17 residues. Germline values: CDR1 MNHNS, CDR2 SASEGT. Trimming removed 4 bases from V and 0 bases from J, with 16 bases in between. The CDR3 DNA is TGTGCCAGCAGTGGGAAGGGCAGGGTAGATAGCAATCAGCCCCAGCATTTT. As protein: CASSGKGRVDSNQPQHF.

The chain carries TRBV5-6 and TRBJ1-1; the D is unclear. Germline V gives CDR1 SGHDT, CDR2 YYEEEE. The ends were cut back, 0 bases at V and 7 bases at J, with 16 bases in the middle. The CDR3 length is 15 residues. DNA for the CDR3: TGTGCCAGCAGCTTGGGAAGCCTCAAGGGAGGTGAAGCTTTCTTT. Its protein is CASSLGSLKGGEAFF.

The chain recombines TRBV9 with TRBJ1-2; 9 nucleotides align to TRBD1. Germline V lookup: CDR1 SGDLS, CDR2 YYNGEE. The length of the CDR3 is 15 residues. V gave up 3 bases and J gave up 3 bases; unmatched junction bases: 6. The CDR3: CASSATGTGYYGYTF. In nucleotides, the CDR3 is TGTGCCAGCAGCGCCACCGGGACAGGGTACTATGGCTACACCTTC.

The CDR3 nucleotides are TGTGCCAGCTCACCCCGGGACGACGGAAACACCATATATTTT. Protein: CASSPRDDGNTIYF. The chain is built from TRBV18 and TRBJ1-3; a weak D match, TRBD1 (5 bases). Germline CDR1 is KGHSH and CDR2 is LQKENI. The CDR3 is made up of 14 amino acids. V lost 3 bases to trimming and J lost 4 bases, with 10 bases between them.

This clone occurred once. CDR3 residues: CASSSYDREGSYGYTF. The CDR3 bases are TGTGCCAGCAGCTCCTATGACAGGGAAGGCAGCTATGGCTACACCTTC. This chain uses TRBV5-6 with TRBJ1-2; 7 positions agree with TRBD1. The ends lost 3 bases at V and 4 bases at J; junction bases unmatched: 12. Germline V gene sequence: CDR1 SGHDT, CDR2 YYEEEE. The CDR3 length is 16 residues.

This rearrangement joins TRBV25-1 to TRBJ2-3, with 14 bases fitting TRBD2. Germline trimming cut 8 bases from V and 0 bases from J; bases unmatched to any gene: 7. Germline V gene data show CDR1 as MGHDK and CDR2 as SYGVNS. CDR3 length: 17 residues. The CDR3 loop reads CASGGLAGGSSTDTQYF. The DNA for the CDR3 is TGTGCCAGCGGAGGACTAGCGGGGGGTTCTAGCACAGATACGCAGTATTTT.

The CDR3 coding sequence is TGTGCCAGCAGCTTCCAGACAGGACTCTCTGGAAACACCATATATTTT. As protein: CASSFQTGLSGNTIYF. The chain uses TRBV11-3 and TRBJ1-3, with D maybe TRBD1 (6 bases). Germline values: CDR1 SGHNT, CDR2 YENEEA. V was trimmed by 3 bases and J by 0 bases, leaving 12 bases between them. This CDR3 spans 16 amino acids.

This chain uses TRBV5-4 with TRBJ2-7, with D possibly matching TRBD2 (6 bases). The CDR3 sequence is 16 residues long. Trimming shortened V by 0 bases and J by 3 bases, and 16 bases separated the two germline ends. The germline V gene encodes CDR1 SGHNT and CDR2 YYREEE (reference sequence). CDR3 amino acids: CASSLGGAGSFYEQYF. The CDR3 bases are TGTGCCAGCAGCTTGGGCGGGGCGGGGTCGTTCTACGAGCAGTACTTC.

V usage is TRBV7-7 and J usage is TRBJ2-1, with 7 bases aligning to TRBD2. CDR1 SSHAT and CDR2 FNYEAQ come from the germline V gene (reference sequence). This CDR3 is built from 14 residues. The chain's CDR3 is CASSYSGVNNEQFF. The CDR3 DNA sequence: TGTGCTAGCTCATACAGCGGGGTTAACAATGAGCAGTTCTTC.

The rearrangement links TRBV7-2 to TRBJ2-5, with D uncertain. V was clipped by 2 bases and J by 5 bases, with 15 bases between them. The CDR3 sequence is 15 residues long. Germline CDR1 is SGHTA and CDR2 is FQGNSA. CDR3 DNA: TGTGCCAGCAGCTTATTCACGCGCGTGGGTGAGACCCAGTACTTC. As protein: CASSLFTRVGETQYF.

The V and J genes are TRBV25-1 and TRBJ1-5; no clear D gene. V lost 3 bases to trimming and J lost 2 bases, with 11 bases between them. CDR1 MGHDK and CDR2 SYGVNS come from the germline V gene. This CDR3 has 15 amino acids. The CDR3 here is CASSEGSGRNQPQHF. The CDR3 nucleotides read TGTGCCAGCAGTGAGGGGAGTGGGCGCAATCAGCCCCAGCATTTT. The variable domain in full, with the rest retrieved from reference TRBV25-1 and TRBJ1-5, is EADIYQTPRYLVIGTGKKITLECSQTMGHDKMYWYQQDPGMELHLIHYSYGVNSTEKGDLSSESTVSRIRTEHFPLTLESARPSHTSQYLCASSEGSGRNQPQHFGDGTRLSIL.

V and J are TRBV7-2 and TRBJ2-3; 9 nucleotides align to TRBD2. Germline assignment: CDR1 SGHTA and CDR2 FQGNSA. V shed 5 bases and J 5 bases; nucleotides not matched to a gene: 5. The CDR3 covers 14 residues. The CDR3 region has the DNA TGTGCCAGCAGCCCCGGACTAGCGATAGATACGCAGTATTTT. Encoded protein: CASSPGLAIDTQYF. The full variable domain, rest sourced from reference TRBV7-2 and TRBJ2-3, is GAGVSQSPSNKVTEKGKDVELRCDPISGHTALYWYRQSLGQGLEFLIYFQGNSAPDKSGLPSDRFSAERTGGSVSTLTIQRTQQEDSAVYLCASSPGLAIDTQYFGPGTRLTVL.

CDR3 in amino acids: CASSPPGQGRGNTIYF. In DNA, the CDR3 is TGTGCCAGCTCACCACCGGGACAGGGGAGAGGAAACACCATATATTTT. This chain uses TRBV18 with TRBJ1-3; TRBD1 aligns across 10 bases. The ends lost 0 bases at V and 4 bases at J; junction bases unmatched: 3. Per the germline V gene, CDR1 is KGHSH and CDR2 is LQKENI. The length of the CDR3 is 16 residues.

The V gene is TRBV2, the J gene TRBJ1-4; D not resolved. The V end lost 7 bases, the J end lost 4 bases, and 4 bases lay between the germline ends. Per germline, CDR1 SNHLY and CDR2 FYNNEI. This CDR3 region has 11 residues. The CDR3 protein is CASTYNEKLFF. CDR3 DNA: TGTGCCAGCACCTATAATGAAAAACTGTTTTTT. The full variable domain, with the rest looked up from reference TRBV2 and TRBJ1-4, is EPEVTQTPSHQVTQMGQEVILRCVPISNHLYFYWYRQILGQKVEFLVSFYNNEISEKSEIFDDQFSVERPDGSNFTLKIRSTKLEDSAMYFCASTYNEKLFFGSGTQLSVL.

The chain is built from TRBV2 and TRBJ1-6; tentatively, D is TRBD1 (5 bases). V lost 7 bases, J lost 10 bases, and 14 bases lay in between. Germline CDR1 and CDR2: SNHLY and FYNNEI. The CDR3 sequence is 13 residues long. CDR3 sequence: CASNQDTGSPLHF. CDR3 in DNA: TGTGCCAGCAATCAGGACACGGGGTCACCCCTCCACTTT. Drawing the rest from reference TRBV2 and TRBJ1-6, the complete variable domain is EPEVTQTPSHQVTQMGQEVILRCVPISNHLYFYWYRQILGQKVEFLVSFYNNEISEKSEIFDDQFSVERPDGSNFTLKIRSTKLEDSAMYFCASNQDTGSPLHFGNGTRLTVT.

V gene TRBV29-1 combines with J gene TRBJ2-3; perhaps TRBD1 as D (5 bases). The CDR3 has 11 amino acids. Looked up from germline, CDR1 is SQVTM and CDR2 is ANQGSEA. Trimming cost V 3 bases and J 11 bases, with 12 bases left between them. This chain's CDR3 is CSVDYRDRQYF. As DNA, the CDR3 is TGCAGCGTTGATTATCGAGACAGGCAGTATTTT.

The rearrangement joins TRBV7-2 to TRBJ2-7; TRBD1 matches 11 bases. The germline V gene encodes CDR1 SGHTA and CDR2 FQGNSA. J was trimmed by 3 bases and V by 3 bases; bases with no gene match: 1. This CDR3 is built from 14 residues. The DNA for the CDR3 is TGTGCCAGCAGCTTTGGGACAGGGGGCTACGAGCAGTACTTC. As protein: CASSFGTGGYEQYF. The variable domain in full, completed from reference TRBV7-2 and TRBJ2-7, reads GAGVSQSPSNKVTEKGKDVELRCDPISGHTALYWYRQSLGQGLEFLIYFQGNSAPDKSGLPSDRFSAERTGGSVSTLTIQRTQQEDSAVYLCASSFGTGGYEQYFGPGTRLTVT.

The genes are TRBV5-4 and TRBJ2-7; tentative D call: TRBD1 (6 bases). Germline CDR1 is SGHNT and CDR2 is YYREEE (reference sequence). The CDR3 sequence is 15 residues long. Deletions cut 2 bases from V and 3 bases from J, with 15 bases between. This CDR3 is CASSLGHTGFYEQYF. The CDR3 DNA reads TGTGCCAGCAGCTTAGGGCATACAGGGTTCTACGAGCAGTACTTC.

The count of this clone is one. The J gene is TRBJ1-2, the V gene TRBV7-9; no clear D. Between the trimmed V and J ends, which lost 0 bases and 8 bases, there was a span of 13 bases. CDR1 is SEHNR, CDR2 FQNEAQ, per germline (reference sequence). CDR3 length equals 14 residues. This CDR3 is CASSLAGSLSGYTF. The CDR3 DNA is TGTGCCAGCAGCTTAGCGGGGAGCCTCTCGGGCTACACCTTC.

In nucleotides, the CDR3 is TGTGCCAGCAGCCGGGGGATTTCGGGCGAGCAGTACTTC. Translation gives CASSRGISGEQYF. This chain connects TRBV14 to TRBJ2-7; TRBD1 or TRBD2 may be the D gene (5 bases each). Between the trimmed V and J ends, which lost 4 bases and 6 bases, there was a span of 13 bases. Germline V gene data show CDR1 as SGHDN and CDR2 as FVKESK. This CDR3 spans 13 amino acids.

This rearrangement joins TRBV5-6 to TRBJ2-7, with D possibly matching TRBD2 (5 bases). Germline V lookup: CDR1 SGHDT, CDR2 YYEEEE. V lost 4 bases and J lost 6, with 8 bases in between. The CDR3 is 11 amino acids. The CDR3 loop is CASSRDREQYF. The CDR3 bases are TGTGCCAGCAGCCGGGATCGCGAGCAGTACTTC.

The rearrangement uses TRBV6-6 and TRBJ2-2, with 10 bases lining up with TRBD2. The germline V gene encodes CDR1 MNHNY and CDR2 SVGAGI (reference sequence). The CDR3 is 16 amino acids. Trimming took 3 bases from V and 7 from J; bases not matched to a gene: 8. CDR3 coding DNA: TGTGCCAGCAGTTATGAGCGGGGGGGCGTTATCGGGGAGCTGTTTTTT. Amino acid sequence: CASSYERGGVIGELFF.

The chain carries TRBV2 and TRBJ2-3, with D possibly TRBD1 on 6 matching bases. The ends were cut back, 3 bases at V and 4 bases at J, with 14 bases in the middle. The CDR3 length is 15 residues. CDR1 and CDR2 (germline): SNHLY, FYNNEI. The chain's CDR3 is CASSEGTMSSDTQYF. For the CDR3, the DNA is TGTGCCAGCAGTGAGGGGACAATGAGTTCAGATACGCAGTATTTT.

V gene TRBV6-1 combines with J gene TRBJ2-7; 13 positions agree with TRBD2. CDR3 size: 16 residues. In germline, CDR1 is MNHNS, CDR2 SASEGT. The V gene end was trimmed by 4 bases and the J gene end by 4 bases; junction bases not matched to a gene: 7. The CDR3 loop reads CASSAWGTSGVYEQYF. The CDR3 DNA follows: TGTGCCAGCAGTGCCTGGGGGACTAGCGGGGTGTACGAGCAGTACTTC.